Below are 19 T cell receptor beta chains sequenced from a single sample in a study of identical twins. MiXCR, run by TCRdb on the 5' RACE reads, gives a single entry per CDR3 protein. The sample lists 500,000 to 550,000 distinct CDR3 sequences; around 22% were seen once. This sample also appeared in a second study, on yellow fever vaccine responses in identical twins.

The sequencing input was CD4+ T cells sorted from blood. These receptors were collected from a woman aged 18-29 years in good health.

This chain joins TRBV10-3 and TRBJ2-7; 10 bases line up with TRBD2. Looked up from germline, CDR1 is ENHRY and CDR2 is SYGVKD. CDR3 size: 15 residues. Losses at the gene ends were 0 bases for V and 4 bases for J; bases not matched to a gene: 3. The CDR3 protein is CAISESSSGSYEQYF. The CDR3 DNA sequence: TGTGCCATCAGTGAGTCCTCTAGCGGGAGTTACGAGCAGTACTTC.

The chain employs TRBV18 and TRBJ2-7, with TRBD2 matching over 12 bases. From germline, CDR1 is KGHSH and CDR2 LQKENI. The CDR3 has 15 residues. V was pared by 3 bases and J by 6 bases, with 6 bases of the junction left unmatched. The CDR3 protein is CASSPDPTSGSEQYF. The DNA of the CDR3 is TGTGCCAGCTCACCCGACCCGACTAGCGGGAGCGAGCAGTACTTC.

Here the CDR3 DNA reads TGTGCCAGCAGTCAGCCTCTAGCGGGAAAAGAGACCCAGTACTTC. Amino acids: CASSQPLAGKETQYF. The chain links TRBV12-3 or TRBV12-4 to TRBJ2-5; 9 bases line up with TRBD2. Losses at the gene ends were 5 bases for V and 3 bases for J; bases not matched to a gene: 7. The CDR3 spans 15 residues.

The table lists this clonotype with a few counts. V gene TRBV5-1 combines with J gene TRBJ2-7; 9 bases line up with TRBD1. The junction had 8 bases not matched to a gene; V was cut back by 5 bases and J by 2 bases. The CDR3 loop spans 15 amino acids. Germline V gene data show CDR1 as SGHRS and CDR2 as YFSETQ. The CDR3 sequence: CASRRGGQGTYEQYF. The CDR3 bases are TGCGCCAGCAGAAGGGGGGGACAGGGAACCTACGAGCAGTACTTC. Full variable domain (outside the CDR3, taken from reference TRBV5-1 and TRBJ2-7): KAGVTQTPRYLIKTRGQQVTLSCSPISGHRSVSWYQQTPGQGLQFLFEYFSETQRNKGNFPGRFSGRQFSNSRSEMNVSTLELGDSALYLCASRRGGQGTYEQYFGPGTRLTVT.

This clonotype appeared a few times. CDR3 region: CASTRSGGLSSSTDTQYF. The CDR3 nucleotides read TGCGCCAGCACCAGGAGCGGGGGCCTCTCCTCTTCCACAGATACGCAGTATTTT. This chain joins TRBV5-1 and TRBJ2-3, with TRBD2 matching over 8 bases. Germline loops: CDR1 SGHRS, CDR2 YFSETQ. CDR3 size: 18 residues. Germline trimming cut 6 bases from V and 2 bases from J; bases unmatched to any gene: 17.

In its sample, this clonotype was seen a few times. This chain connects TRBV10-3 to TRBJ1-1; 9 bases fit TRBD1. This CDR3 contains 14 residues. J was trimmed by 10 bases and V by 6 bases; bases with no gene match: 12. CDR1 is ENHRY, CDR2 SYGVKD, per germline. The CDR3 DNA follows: TGTGCCATCAGGGGGGACAGGGCTCTCTCTGCAGCTTTCTTT. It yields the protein CAIRGDRALSAAFF.

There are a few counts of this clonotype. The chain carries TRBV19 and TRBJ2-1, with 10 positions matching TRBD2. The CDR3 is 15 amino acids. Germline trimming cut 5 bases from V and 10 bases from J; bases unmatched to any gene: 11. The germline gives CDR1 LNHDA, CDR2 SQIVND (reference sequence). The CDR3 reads CASSASGGVLLEQFF. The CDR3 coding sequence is TGTGCCAGTAGTGCAAGCGGGGGGGTTCTCTTAGAGCAGTTCTTC.

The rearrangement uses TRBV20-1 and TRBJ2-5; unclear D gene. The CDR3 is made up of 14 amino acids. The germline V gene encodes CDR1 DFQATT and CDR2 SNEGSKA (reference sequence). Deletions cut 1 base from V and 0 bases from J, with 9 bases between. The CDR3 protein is CSARGWNYQETQYF. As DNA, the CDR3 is TGCAGTGCTAGAGGTTGGAACTACCAAGAGACCCAGTACTTC.

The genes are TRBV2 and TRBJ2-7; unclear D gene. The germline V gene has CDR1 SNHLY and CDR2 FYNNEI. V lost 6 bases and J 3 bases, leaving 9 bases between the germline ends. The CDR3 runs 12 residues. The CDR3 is CASRTTYYEQYF. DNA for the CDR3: TGTGCCAGCAGAACCACATACTACGAGCAGTACTTC.

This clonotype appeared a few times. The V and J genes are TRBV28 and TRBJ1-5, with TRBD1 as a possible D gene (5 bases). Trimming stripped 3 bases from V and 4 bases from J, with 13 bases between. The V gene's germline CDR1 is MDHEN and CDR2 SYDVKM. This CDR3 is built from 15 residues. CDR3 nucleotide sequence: TGTGCCAGCAGTTTTGCCATTGGGGGAAATCAGCCCCAGCATTTT. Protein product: CASSFAIGGNQPQHF.

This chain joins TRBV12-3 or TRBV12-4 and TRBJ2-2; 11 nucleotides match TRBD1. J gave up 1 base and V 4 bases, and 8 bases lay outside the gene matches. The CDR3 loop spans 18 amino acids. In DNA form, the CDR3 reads TGTGCCAGCAGTTCCTGGACAGGGGGCATTAAGAACACCGGGGAGCTGTTTTTT. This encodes CASSSWTGGIKNTGELFF.

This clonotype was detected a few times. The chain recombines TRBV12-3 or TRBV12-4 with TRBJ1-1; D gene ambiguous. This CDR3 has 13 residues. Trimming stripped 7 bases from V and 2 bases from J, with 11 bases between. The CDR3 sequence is CASNRGVNTEAFF. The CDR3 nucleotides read TGTGCCAGCAACAGAGGAGTCAACACTGAAGCTTTCTTT.

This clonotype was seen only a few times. DNA for the CDR3: TGTGCCAGCAGTAGCGGGTTGCATTCACCCCTCCACTTT. It codes for CASSSGLHSPLHF. The chain joins TRBV12-3 or TRBV12-4 to TRBJ1-6; D is uncertain. Trimming left V 5 bases short and J 8 bases short, with 10 bases between. The CDR3 is 13 residues long.

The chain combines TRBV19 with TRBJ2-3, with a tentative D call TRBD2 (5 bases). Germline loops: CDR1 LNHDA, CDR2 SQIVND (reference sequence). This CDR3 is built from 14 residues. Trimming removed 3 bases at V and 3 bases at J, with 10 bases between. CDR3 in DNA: TGTGCCAGTAGTATGAGAGGGAAGACAGATACGCAGTATTTT. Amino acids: CASSMRGKTDTQYF.

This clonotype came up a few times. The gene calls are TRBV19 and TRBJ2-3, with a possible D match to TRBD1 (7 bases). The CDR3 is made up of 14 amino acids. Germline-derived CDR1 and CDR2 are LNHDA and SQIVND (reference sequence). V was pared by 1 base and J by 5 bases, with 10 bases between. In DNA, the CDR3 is TGTGCCAGTAGTATAGGACAGGGAGGAGATACGCAGTATTTT. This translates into CASSIGQGGDTQYF.

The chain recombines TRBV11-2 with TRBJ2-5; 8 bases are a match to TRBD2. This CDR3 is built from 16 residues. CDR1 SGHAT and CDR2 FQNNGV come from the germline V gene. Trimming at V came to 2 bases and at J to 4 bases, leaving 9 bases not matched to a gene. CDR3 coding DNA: TGTGCCAGCAGCTTAAGACTAGCGCGTACATCAGAGACCCAGTACTTC. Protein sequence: CASSLRLARTSETQYF. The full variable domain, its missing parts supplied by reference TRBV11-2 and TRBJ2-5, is EAGVAQSPRYKIIEKRQSVAFWCNPISGHATLYWYQQILGQGPKLLIQFQNNGVVDDSQLPKDRFSAERLKGVDSTLKIQPAKLEDSAVYLCASSLRLARTSETQYFGPGTRLLVL.

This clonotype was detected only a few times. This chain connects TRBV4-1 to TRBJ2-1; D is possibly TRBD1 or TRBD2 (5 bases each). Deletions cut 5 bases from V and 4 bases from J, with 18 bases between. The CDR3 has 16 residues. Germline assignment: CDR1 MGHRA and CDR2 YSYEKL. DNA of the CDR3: TGCGCCAGCAGCTCACTATACCGGGACGAATACAATGAGCAGTTCTTC. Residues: CASSSLYRDEYNEQFF.

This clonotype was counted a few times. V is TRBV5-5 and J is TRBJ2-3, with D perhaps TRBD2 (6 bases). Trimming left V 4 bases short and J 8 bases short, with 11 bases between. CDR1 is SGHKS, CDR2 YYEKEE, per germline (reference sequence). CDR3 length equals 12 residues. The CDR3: CASSQLGGTQYF. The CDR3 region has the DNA TGTGCCAGCAGCCAACTGGGGGGTACGCAGTATTTT.

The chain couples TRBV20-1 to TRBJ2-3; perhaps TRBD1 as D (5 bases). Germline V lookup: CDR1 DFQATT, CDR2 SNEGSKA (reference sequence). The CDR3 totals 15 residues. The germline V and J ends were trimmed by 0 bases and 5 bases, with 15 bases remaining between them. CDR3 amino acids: CSAREQGGSKDTQYF. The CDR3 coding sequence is TGCAGTGCTAGAGAGCAGGGTGGATCAAAAGATACGCAGTATTTT.